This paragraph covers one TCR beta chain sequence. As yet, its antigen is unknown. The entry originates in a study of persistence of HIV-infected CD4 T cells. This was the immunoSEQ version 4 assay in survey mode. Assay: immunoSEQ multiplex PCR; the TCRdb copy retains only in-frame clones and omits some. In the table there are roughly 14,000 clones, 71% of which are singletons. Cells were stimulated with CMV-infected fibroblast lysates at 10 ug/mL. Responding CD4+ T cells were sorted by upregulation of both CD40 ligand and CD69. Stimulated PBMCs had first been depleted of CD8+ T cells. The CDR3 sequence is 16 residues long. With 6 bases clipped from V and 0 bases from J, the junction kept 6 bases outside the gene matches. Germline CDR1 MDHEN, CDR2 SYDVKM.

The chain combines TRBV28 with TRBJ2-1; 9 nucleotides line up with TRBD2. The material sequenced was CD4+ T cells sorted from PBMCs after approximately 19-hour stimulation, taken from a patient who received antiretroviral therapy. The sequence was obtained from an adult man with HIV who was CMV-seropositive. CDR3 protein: CASSRGGGGSYNEQFF. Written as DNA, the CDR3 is TGTGCCAGCAGCAGAGGCGGGGGGGGCTCCTACAATGAGCAGTTCTTC.